The 11 T cell receptor beta chains presented below share a single source sample, sequenced in a study of post-analysis software for immune sequencing data. The authors incorporated unique molecular identifiers into the TCR beta cDNA libraries. TCRdb ran MiXCR on the PCR reads and lists one entry per CDR3 protein. Of under 900,000 distinct CDR3 sequences in the sample, approximately 53% were seen once. General observations from the study: When patients were compared with controls, about 5 TRBV segments were more frequent, TRBV5-6, TRBV5-1 and TRBV20-1 among them.

No antigen has been identified for these receptors. The material sequenced was blood. All receptors come from a girl between 5 and 17 years old with multiple sclerosis.

The genes are TRBV7-2 and TRBJ2-5, with 8 positions matching TRBD2. Germline V gene sequence: CDR1 SGHTA, CDR2 FQGNSA. The CDR3 consists of 13 residues. The ends lost 8 bases at V and 5 bases at J; junction bases unmatched: 7. The CDR3: CASGLGGAETQYF. In nucleotides, the CDR3 is TGTGCCAGCGGACTCGGGGGGGCGGAGACCCAGTACTTC.

This chain joins TRBV5-1 and TRBJ2-7; D is unclear. This CDR3 spans 15 amino acids. Trimming took 3 bases from V and 7 from J, leaving 20 bases between them. CDR1 is SGHRS and CDR2 is YFSETQ in the germline V gene. In DNA form, the CDR3 reads TGCGCCAGCAGCTCGTGGACGGACCCGAATTTAGAGCAGTACTTC. It yields the protein CASSSWTDPNLEQYF. Using reference TRBV5-1 and TRBJ2-7 for the parts outside the CDR3, the full variable domain is KAGVTQTPRYLIKTRGQQVTLSCSPISGHRSVSWYQQTPGQGLQFLFEYFSETQRNKGNFPGRFSGRQFSNSRSEMNVSTLELGDSALYLCASSSWTDPNLEQYFGPGTRLTVT.

V is TRBV12-3 or TRBV12-4 and J is TRBJ2-3; D gene unclear. The CDR3 spans 16 residues. V was pared by 7 bases and J by 0 bases, with 17 bases between. CDR3: CASKGRTETSTDTQYF. As DNA, the CDR3 is TGTGCCAGCAAGGGCAGAACCGAGACTAGCACAGATACGCAGTATTTT.

The V call is TRBV12-5, the J call TRBJ2-1; possibly TRBD1 for D (6 bases). The CDR3 runs 15 residues. Between the trimmed V and J ends, which lost 7 bases and 0 bases, there was a span of 13 bases. Germline assignment: CDR1 LGHNT and CDR2 FRNRAP. The CDR3 loop reads CASVEGESSYNEQFF. The CDR3 DNA reads as TGTGCTAGTGTTGAGGGGGAGAGCTCCTACAATGAGCAGTTCTTC.

Only one count was recorded for this clonotype. This chain uses TRBV6-2 or TRBV6-3 with TRBJ2-5; D unresolved. CDR1 and CDR2 (germline): MNHEY, SVGEGT. The CDR3 runs to 14 residues. Deletions cut 0 bases from V and 4 bases from J, with 9 bases between. The CDR3 spells CASSYSDAAETQYF. The DNA for the CDR3 is TGTGCCAGCAGTTACTCAGACGCGGCAGAGACCCAGTACTTC.

The rearrangement links TRBV29-1 to TRBJ2-4; D is undetermined. The J call may be wrong; the DNA end is better matched by TRBJ2-7. Germline V gene lookup returns CDR1 SQVTM and CDR2 ANQGSEA. The CDR3 is made up of 13 amino acids. For the CDR3, the DNA is TGCAGCGTTGGGACCCGAGTGGCCTTCGAGCAGTACTTC. It specifies CSVGTRVAFEQYF.

The gene calls are TRBV29-1 and TRBJ2-7; D gene ambiguous. The V gene lost 5 bases and the J gene lost 0 bases, with 8 bases spanning the gap. CDR1 and CDR2 from the germline V gene are SQVTM and ANQGSEA. The CDR3 is 12 amino acids. The CDR3 nucleotides are TGCAGCGTTAGGGCAGACTCCTACGAGCAGTACTTC. Its translation: CSVRADSYEQYF.

The sample holds many counts of this clonotype. The chain is built from TRBV25-1 and TRBJ2-7; TRBD2 agrees at 8 bases. The trim removed 2 bases at V and 3 bases at J, leaving 6 bases unmatched. CDR1 is MGHDK and CDR2 is SYGVNS in the germline V gene. CDR3 size: 15 residues. The CDR3: CASSEGSSGGYEQYF. The DNA for the CDR3 is TGTGCCAGCAGTGAAGGAAGCAGCGGGGGCTACGAGCAGTACTTC.

This clonotype was counted a few times. V usage is TRBV21-1 and J usage is TRBJ2-7; TRBD2, the D gene given by the table, was not confirmed from the DNA. TRBV21-1 is deemed a pseudogene. CDR3 length: 13 residues. The CDR3 coding sequence is TGTGCCAGCAGCAAGGGACGGCACTACGAGCAGTACTTC. Translation: CASSKGRHYEQYF.

The CDR3 protein is CASTIQGAGDTEAFF. CDR3 nucleotides: TGTGCCAGCACTATACAGGGGGCGGGGGACACTGAAGCTTTCTTT. This chain joins TRBV5-6 and TRBJ1-1, with 9 bases matching TRBD1. The CDR3 length is 15 residues. Per the germline V gene, CDR1 is SGHDT and CDR2 is YYEEEE. V lost 6 bases and J lost 3; bases outside the gene matches: 9.

The V gene is TRBV14, the J gene TRBJ2-4; D could derive from TRBD1 or TRBD2 (6 bases each). The J call may be mistaken, given a closer DNA end match to TRBJ2-5. In germline, CDR1 is SGHDN, CDR2 FVKESK. The CDR3 is 14 residues long. The chain's CDR3 is CASSQAGAVETQYF. CDR3 in DNA: TGTGCCAGCAGCCAAGCGGGGGCAGTGGAGACCCAGTACTTC.